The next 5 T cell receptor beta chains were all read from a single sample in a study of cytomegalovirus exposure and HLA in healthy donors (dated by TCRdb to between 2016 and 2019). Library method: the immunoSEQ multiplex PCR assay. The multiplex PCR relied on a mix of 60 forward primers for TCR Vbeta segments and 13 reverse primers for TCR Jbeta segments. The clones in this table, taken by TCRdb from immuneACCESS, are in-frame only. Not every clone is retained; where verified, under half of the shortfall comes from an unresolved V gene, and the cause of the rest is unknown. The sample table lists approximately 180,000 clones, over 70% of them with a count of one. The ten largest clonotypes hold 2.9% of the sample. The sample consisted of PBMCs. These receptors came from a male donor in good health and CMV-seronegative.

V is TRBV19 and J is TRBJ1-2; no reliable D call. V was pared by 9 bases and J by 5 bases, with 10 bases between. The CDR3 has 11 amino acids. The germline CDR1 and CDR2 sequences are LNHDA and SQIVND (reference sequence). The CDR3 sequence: CASRHSYGYTF. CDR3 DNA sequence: TGTGCCAGCCGCCACTCTTATGGCTACACCTTC.

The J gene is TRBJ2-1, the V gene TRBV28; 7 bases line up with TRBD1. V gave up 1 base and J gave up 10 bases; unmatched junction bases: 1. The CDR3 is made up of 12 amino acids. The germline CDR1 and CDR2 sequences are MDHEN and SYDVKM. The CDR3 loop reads CASSLSGQEQFF. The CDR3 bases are TGTGCCAGCAGTTTATCGGGACAGGAGCAGTTCTTC.

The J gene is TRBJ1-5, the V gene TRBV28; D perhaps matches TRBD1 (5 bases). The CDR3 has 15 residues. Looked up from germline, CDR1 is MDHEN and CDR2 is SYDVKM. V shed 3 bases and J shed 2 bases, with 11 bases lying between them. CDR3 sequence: CASSLGGEGNQPQHF. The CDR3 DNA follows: TGTGCCAGCAGTTTGGGGGGGGAGGGCAATCAGCCCCAGCATTTT.

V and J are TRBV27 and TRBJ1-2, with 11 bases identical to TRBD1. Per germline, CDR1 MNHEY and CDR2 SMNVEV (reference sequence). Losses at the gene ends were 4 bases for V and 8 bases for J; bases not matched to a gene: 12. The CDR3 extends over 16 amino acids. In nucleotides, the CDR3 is TGTGCCAGCAGTTACCGCTTCGGACAGGGGGCATTGGGCTACACCTTC. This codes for CASSYRFGQGALGYTF.

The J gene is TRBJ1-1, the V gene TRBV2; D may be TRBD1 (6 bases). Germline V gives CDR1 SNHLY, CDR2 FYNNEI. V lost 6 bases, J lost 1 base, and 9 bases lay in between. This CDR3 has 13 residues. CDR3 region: CASSWTANTEAFF. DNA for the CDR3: TGTGCCAGCAGCTGGACAGCGAACACTGAAGCTTTCTTT.